This is a list of T cell receptor beta chains from one sample in a study of molecular identifiers for immune sequencing clone quantification. Via MiXCR, TCRdb re-called the PCR reads, giving one row per CDR3 protein. This repertoire shows hundreds of thousands of distinct CDR3 sequences, roughly 23% found once; its top ten account for under 0.95%. The material sequenced was naive CD8+ T cells from blood, with Jurkat cell RNA spiked in. The source is a human donor in good health. Some libraries in this study had Jurkat cell RNA spiked in. Each CDR3 is given with its conserved first and last residue. The order of the fields is V gene, clone size, J gene, CDR3 length, D gene, CDR3 DNA, CDR3 protein. D genes are given only for firm matches. Size tells how often a clone was seen (once, few, many) or the class of an expanded clone, and some rows leave it out.

TRBV14	many	TRBJ2-5	14	-	TGTGCCAGCAGCCCAGCTTGGGGGCGAGAGACCCAGTACTTC	CASSPAWGRETQYF
TRBV20-1	many	TRBJ2-1	16	TRBD2	TGCAGTGCTAGAGACTCCGGGACTAGCGTATACAATGAGCAGTTCTTC	CSARDSGTSVYNEQFF
TRBV12-3/TRBV12-4	few	TRBJ2-1	12	-	TGTGCCAGCAGCTCACGCCTCGATGAGCAGTTCTTC	CASSSRLDEQFF
TRBV11-3	many	TRBJ2-2	15	-	TGTGCCAGCAGCTTATTAGGGCCGGACACCGGGGAGCTGTTTTTT	CASSLLGPDTGELFF
TRBV5-4	many	TRBJ2-2	15	-	TGTGCCAGCAGCTTCGGAAAAACGAACACCGGGGAGCTGTTTTTT	CASSFGKTNTGELFF
TRBV27	few	TRBJ1-1	17	-	TGTGCCAGCAGTTTACGGCCCCGAGACAGTTTGAACACTGAAGCTTTCTTT	CASSLRPRDSLNTEAFF
TRBV30	many	TRBJ2-7	15	TRBD2	TGTGCCTGGAGTCCCGGGACTAGCGAGGCCTACGAGCAGTACTTC	CAWSPGTSEAYEQYF
TRBV18	few	TRBJ1-1	15	TRBD1	TGTGCCAGCTCAATAGGGACAGGGTTGAACACTGAAGCTTTCTTT	CASSIGTGLNTEAFF
TRBV7-9	few	TRBJ2-5	19	TRBD2	TGTGCCAGCAGCTCAACCTCCACCTGGGGGACTAGCGTCGAAGAGACCCAGTACTTC	CASSSTSTWGTSVEETQYF
TRBV4-3	-	TRBJ2-7	15	TRBD2	TGCGCCAGCAGCCAAGATTCGGGGGGGTGGGGCGAGCAGTACTTC	CASSQDSGGWGEQYF
TRBV9	many	TRBJ2-5	15	TRBD2	TGTGCCAGCAGCGTGAGCGGGGAATCTTGGGAGACCCAGTACTTC	CASSVSGESWETQYF